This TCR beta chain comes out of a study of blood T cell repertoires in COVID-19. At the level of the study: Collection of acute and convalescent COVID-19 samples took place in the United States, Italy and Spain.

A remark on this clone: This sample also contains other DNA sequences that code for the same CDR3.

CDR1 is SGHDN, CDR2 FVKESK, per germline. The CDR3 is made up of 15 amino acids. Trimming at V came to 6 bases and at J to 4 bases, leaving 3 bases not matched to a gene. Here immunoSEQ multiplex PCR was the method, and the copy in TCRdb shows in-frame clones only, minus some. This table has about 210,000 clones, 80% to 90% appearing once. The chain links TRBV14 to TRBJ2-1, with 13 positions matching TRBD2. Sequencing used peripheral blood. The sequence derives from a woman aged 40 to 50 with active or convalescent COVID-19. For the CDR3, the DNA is TGTGCCAGCAGTCGACTAGCGGGGGGTTACAATGAGCAGTTCTTC. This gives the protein CASSRLAGGYNEQFF.